Listed here are 19 T cell receptor beta chains from one sample, sequenced in a study of blood T cell repertoires in COVID-19 (TCRdb year 2020). Library preparation was by the immunoSEQ multiplex PCR assay. In its TCRdb copy, this immuneACCESS table keeps in-frame sequences only and misses some clones. Where compared with another copy, unresolved V genes explain less than half of these, and the others have no known cause. Across this sample there are 3,500 to 4,000 clones, with roughly nine tenths seen only once. The ten largest clones take up 5% to 7% of the sample. The material sequenced was peripheral blood. Every receptor here comes from a woman in her 70s with active COVID-19.

V usage is TRBV6-5 and J usage is TRBJ1-1; 8 nucleotides line up with TRBD1. The CDR3 runs to 14 residues. J lost 2 bases, V lost 6 bases, and 5 bases had no gene match. CDR1 is MNHEY, CDR2 SVGAGI, per germline. In nucleotides, the CDR3 is TGTGCCAGCAGGAACAGGGGGAGAAACACTGAAGCTTTCTTT. Its translation is CASRNRGRNTEAFF.

The count of this clone is one. V gene TRBV6-5 combines with J gene TRBJ2-1, with D possibly matching TRBD1 (6 bases). V lost 5 bases and J lost 7, with 18 bases in between. Per the germline V gene, CDR1 is MNHEY and CDR2 is SVGAGI. The CDR3 is made up of 15 amino acids. The DNA of the CDR3 is TGTGCCAGCAGTCTCGAGCCCGGGACAAGTAATGAGCAGTTCTTC. Protein product: CASSLEPGTSNEQFF.

This clone has more than one count but fewer than ten. V and J are TRBV9 and TRBJ2-3; 8 bases line up with TRBD2. The germline V gene encodes CDR1 SGDLS and CDR2 YYNGEE. The CDR3 consists of 14 residues. V gave up 5 bases and J gave up 5 bases; unmatched junction bases: 7. CDR3 nucleotides: TGTGCCAGCAGTAAGCGGGGGACCGGAGATACGCAGTATTTT. This gives the protein CASSKRGTGDTQYF.

The chain has TRBV5-1 and TRBJ2-7; 8 bases are shared with TRBD1. CDR1 and CDR2 (germline): SGHRS, YFSETQ. CDR3 length equals 15 residues. The V segment lost 0 bases and the J segment 0 bases; nucleotides outside the gene matches: 2. CDR3 bases: TGCGCCAGCAGCTTGGACAGGGGGAGCTCCTACGAGCAGTACTTC. Protein product: CASSLDRGSSYEQYF.

The chain joins TRBV5-1 to TRBJ2-1; 7 bases line up with TRBD2. Looked up from germline, CDR1 is SGHRS and CDR2 is YFSETQ. This CDR3 has 15 amino acids. V lost 3 bases, J lost 4 bases, and 7 bases stayed unmatched. CDR3 region: CASSYPGGGYNEQFF. Written as DNA, the CDR3 is TGCGCCAGCAGCTACCCTGGCGGGGGATACAATGAGCAGTTCTTC.

The rearrangement links TRBV12-3 or TRBV12-4 to TRBJ2-5; D is perhaps TRBD2 (6 bases). Between the trimmed V and J ends, which lost 7 bases and 4 bases, there was a span of 13 bases. CDR3 length: 13 amino acids. CDR3 nucleotide sequence: TGTGCCAGCACCCCCCCGGGGGTAGAGACCCAGTACTTC. Its translation: CASTPPGVETQYF.

The chain has TRBV29-1 and TRBJ1-2; 8 bases line up with TRBD1. The CDR3 consists of 12 residues. Germline CDR1 and CDR2: SQVTM and ANQGSEA. Germline trimming cut 3 bases from V and 8 bases from J; bases unmatched to any gene: 5. The DNA of the CDR3 is TGCAGCGTTGATAGGACAGGGCCAGGCTACACCTTC. This encodes CSVDRTGPGYTF.

The chain joins TRBV6-2 or TRBV6-3 to TRBJ2-3, with a possible D match to TRBD1 (5 bases). The CDR3 runs to 16 residues. Germline V gene data show CDR1 as MNHEY and CDR2 as SVGEGT. V lost 6 bases and J lost 4, with 20 bases in between. The CDR3 protein is CASSQRQGWGPDTQYF. The CDR3 nucleotides are TGTGCCAGCAGCCAAAGGCAGGGCTGGGGCCCAGATACGCAGTATTTT.

J is TRBJ1-6 and V is TRBV6-5; maybe TRBD1 (5 bases). Germline V CDR1 and CDR2: MNHEY, SVGAGI. Trimming took off 8 bases at V and 4 bases at J, with 15 bases between the two ends. The CDR3 is made up of 15 amino acids. Here the CDR3 DNA reads TGTGCCAGCGAGAAAACAGGTGGTTATAATTCACCCCTCCACTTT. Translated: CASEKTGGYNSPLHF.

This clone was counted between two and nine times. This chain uses TRBV5-1 with TRBJ2-7; D is perhaps TRBD1 (6 bases). The CDR3 totals 15 residues. V shed 4 bases and J shed 4 bases, with 18 bases lying between them. Germline lookup yields CDR1 SGHRS and CDR2 YFSETQ. In nucleotides, the CDR3 is TGCGCCAGCAGCCCGCTGGGGCAGGGGTTATACGAGCAGTACTTC. Amino acids: CASSPLGQGLYEQYF.

This rearrangement joins TRBV6-6 to TRBJ1-5; no clear D gene. The CDR3 runs to 14 residues. V was trimmed by 9 bases and J by 0 bases, leaving 12 bases between them. CDR1 MNHNY and CDR2 SVGAGI come from the germline V gene (reference sequence). CDR3 amino acids: CASEERDSNQPQHF. CDR3 nucleotide sequence: TGTGCCAGTGAAGAGCGGGATAGCAATCAGCCCCAGCATTTT.

The rearrangement joins TRBV30 to TRBJ1-5; D is perhaps TRBD1 (6 bases). Germline loops: CDR1 GTSNPN, CDR2 SVGIG (reference sequence). The CDR3 loop spans 15 amino acids. Trimming shortened V by 1 base and J by 6 bases, and 16 bases separated the two germline ends. CDR3 in DNA: TGTGCCTGGAGTGCGATACAGGGAAGGAGTCAGCCCCAGCATTTT. Protein sequence: CAWSAIQGRSQPQHF.

The chain is built from TRBV30 and TRBJ2-7; D may be TRBD1 (5 bases). CDR1 and CDR2 (germline): GTSNPN, SVGIG (reference sequence). The CDR3 is 11 amino acids. Trimming shortened V by 5 bases and J by 6 bases, and 11 bases separated the two germline ends. CDR3 sequence (DNA): TGTGCCTGGGAGCTTGGGGCCGAGCAGTACTTC. It codes for CAWELGAEQYF.

The genes are TRBV6-5 and TRBJ2-3; 7 bases are shared with TRBD1. V gave up 3 bases and J gave up 6 bases; unmatched junction bases: 12. The germline V gene encodes CDR1 MNHEY and CDR2 SVGAGI. CDR3 length: 16 amino acids. The CDR3 DNA follows: TGTGCCAGCAGTTATAACGGACAGGCCACGATTGATACGCAGTATTTT. Its translation: CASSYNGQATIDTQYF.

This chain links TRBV27 with TRBJ1-2; 7 nucleotides match TRBD1. Trimming at V came to 3 bases and at J to 2 bases, leaving 9 bases not matched to a gene. Germline V gene data show CDR1 as MNHEY and CDR2 as SMNVEV (reference sequence). This CDR3 is 16 amino acids long. CDR3 residues: CASSFWRGLNNYGYTF. DNA of the CDR3: TGTGCCAGCAGTTTTTGGAGGGGGCTAAACAACTATGGCTACACCTTC.

The rearrangement uses TRBV11-2 and TRBJ1-1; possibly TRBD1 for D (6 bases). The length of the CDR3 is 15 residues. The germline V gene encodes CDR1 SGHAT and CDR2 FQNNGV. Trimming stripped 1 base from V and 3 bases from J, with 12 bases between. CDR3 in DNA: TGTGCCAGCAGCTTAGTCTGGGGGCGGGACACTGAAGCTTTCTTT. Residues: CASSLVWGRDTEAFF.

The V gene is TRBV20-1, the J gene TRBJ2-1; TRBD2 matches at 8 bases. This CDR3 region has 15 residues. J was trimmed by 4 bases and V by 3 bases; bases with no gene match: 8. Per the germline V gene, CDR1 is DFQATT and CDR2 is SNEGSKA (reference sequence). The CDR3 nucleotides read TGCAGTGCTAGTGTGGGAGCTAGCGGGTACAATGAGCAGTTCTTC. The encoded protein is CSASVGASGYNEQFF.

V usage is TRBV27 and J usage is TRBJ1-5; weak D call: TRBD1 (5 bases). Germline values: CDR1 MNHEY, CDR2 SMNVEV (reference sequence). The CDR3 covers 14 residues. Trimming left V 2 bases short and J 14 bases short, with 19 bases between. Here the CDR3 reads CASSLRGREGAKHF. CDR3 coding DNA: TGTGCCAGCAGTTTAAGGGGCAGGGAGGGTGCTAAGCATTTT.

The chain is built from TRBV6-5 and TRBJ1-5; D remains ambiguous. The CDR3 is 15 amino acids. The germline CDR1 and CDR2 sequences are MNHEY and SVGAGI. V shed 10 bases and J shed 4 bases, with 20 bases lying between them. Here the CDR3 reads CATSPMAGTNQPQHF. The CDR3 DNA reads TGTGCCACCTCCCCGATGGCAGGTACGAATCAGCCCCAGCATTTT.